Below are 17 T cell receptor beta chains sequenced from a single sample in a study of blood T cell repertoires in COVID-19. The table came from immunoSEQ multiplex PCR; TCRdb's copy has only in-frame clones and leaves some out. Of 60,000 to 75,000 clones listed, more than 75% are singletons. Sample: peripheral blood. All receptors come from a man in his fifties or sixties with active COVID-19.

The chain carries TRBV5-4 and TRBJ2-1, with TRBD2 matching over 8 bases. Germline V gives CDR1 SGHNT, CDR2 YYREEE (reference sequence). This CDR3 region has 15 residues. Trimming at V came to 4 bases and at J to 0 bases, leaving 3 bases not matched to a gene. The CDR3 sequence: CASSPTSGSYNEQFF. In DNA form, the CDR3 reads TGTGCCAGCAGCCCTACTAGCGGCTCCTACAATGAGCAGTTCTTC.

This rearrangement joins TRBV7-8 to TRBJ2-3; 10 bases fit TRBD2. The CDR3 has 15 residues. V trimming: 1 base; J trimming: 6 bases; junction bases outside the gene matches: 4. CDR1 and CDR2 (germline): SGHVS, FQNEAQ. The CDR3 coding sequence is TGTGCCAGCAGCTTAGGGCTAGCGGGAGCCGATACGCAGTATTTT. As protein: CASSLGLAGADTQYF.

V usage is TRBV7-2 and J usage is TRBJ1-1; no reliable D call. Germline loops: CDR1 SGHTA, CDR2 FQGNSA. V was trimmed by 1 base and J by 4 bases, leaving 10 bases between them. The CDR3 runs to 14 residues. CDR3 sequence (DNA): TGTGCCAGCAGCTTAGGAGCCGGGGTCACTGAAGCTTTCTTT. This codes for CASSLGAGVTEAFF.

This clone was counted only a few times. The gene calls are TRBV4-3 and TRBJ1-2; TRBD1 agrees at 9 bases. The CDR3 is 15 residues long. V shed 4 bases and J 4 bases; nucleotides not matched to a gene: 7. The germline V gene has CDR1 LGHNA and CDR2 YSLEER. The DNA of the CDR3 is TGCGCCAGCAGCCCTTCGGGACAGGGTGGCTATGGCTACACCTTC. Amino acids: CASSPSGQGGYGYTF.

This clone occurred once. The chain has TRBV24-1 and TRBJ2-6; possible D gene TRBD1, 6 bases. Trimming shortened V by 1 base and J by 1 base, and 7 bases separated the two germline ends. CDR1 and CDR2 (germline): KGHDR, SFDVKD. The CDR3 is 16 amino acids. The DNA for the CDR3 is TGTGCCACCAGTGATTTTAGGGGGTCTGGGGCCAACGTCCTGACTTTC. The encoded protein is CATSDFRGSGANVLTF.

The chain has TRBV7-9 and TRBJ1-2; D unclear. Per the germline V gene, CDR1 is SEHNR and CDR2 is FQNEAQ (reference sequence). The CDR3 covers 16 residues. V shed 11 bases and J shed 2 bases, with 24 bases lying between them. The CDR3 reads CAVVRGRSGSNYGYTF. CDR3 bases: TGTGCCGTAGTCCGAGGCAGGAGCGGGTCCAACTATGGCTACACCTTC.

This chain uses TRBV7-2 with TRBJ2-7; possibly TRBD1 for D (5 bases). This CDR3 comprises 16 residues. Trimming removed 2 bases at V and 0 bases at J, with 14 bases between. The germline CDR1 and CDR2 sequences are SGHTA and FQGNSA. CDR3 residues: CASSLKGSAYSYEQYF. The CDR3 region has the DNA TGTGCCAGCAGCTTAAAGGGGTCAGCGTACTCCTACGAGCAGTACTTC.

The table lists this clone with a few counts. The chain uses TRBV30 and TRBJ1-6, with D hard to call. Between the trimmed V and J ends, which lost 0 bases and 12 bases, there was a span of 9 bases. This CDR3 has 12 amino acids. In germline, CDR1 is GTSNPN, CDR2 SVGIG (reference sequence). In DNA, the CDR3 is TGTGCCTGGAGTGTACAAGGGAGACCCCTCCACTTT. It encodes CAWSVQGRPLHF. The whole variable domain, remainder taken from reference TRBV30 and TRBJ1-6, is SQTIHQWPATLVQPVGSPLSLECTVEGTSNPNLYWYRQAAGRGLQLLFYSVGIGQISSEVPQNLSASRPQDRQFILSSKKLLLSDSGFYLCAWSVQGRPLHFGNGTRLTVT.

There are a few counts of this clone. This sequence joins TRBV10-3 and TRBJ1-1, with TRBD1 identical over 9 bases. V shed 2 bases and J 5 bases; nucleotides not matched to a gene: 6. The CDR3 is made up of 15 amino acids. Germline CDR1 ENHRY, CDR2 SYGVKD. The CDR3 DNA reads TGTGCCATCAGTGAGGGGACAGGGCCCTGGACTGAAGCTTTCTTT. It is translated as CAISEGTGPWTEAFF.

The gene calls are TRBV27 and TRBJ2-7; a weak D match, TRBD2 (5 bases). CDR3 length: 13 residues. Per the germline V gene, CDR1 is MNHEY and CDR2 is SMNVEV (reference sequence). Trimming shortened V by 3 bases and J by 2 bases, and 8 bases separated the two germline ends. The CDR3 loop reads CASSLTEAYEQYF. The CDR3 DNA reads TGTGCCAGCAGTTTGACGGAGGCCTACGAGCAGTACTTC.

The rearrangement joins TRBV4-3 to TRBJ1-4, with no clear D. The ends were cut back, 4 bases at V and 0 bases at J, with 12 bases in the middle. Germline-derived CDR1 and CDR2 are LGHNA and YSLEER. CDR3 length: 16 residues. CDR3 amino acids: CASSPSLLATNEKLFF. The DNA for the CDR3 is TGCGCCAGCAGCCCGTCCCTCCTTGCAACTAATGAAAAACTGTTTTTT.

The chain employs TRBV5-4 and TRBJ2-7; 9 nucleotides agree with TRBD1. The CDR3 is made up of 17 amino acids. Germline-derived CDR1 and CDR2 are SGHNT and YYREEE (reference sequence). The ends lost 4 bases at V and 4 bases at J; junction bases unmatched: 15. CDR3 bases: TGTGCCAGCAGCACCACGGAGGGGACAGGGTATACGTACGAGCAGTACTTC. It yields the protein CASSTTEGTGYTYEQYF.

The gene calls are TRBV29-1 and TRBJ2-3; TRBD1 matches at 10 bases. The ends lost 7 bases at V and 0 bases at J; junction bases unmatched: 7. CDR3 length: 15 residues. The germline CDR1 and CDR2 sequences are SQVTM and ANQGSEA. The CDR3 sequence is CSAQTGGGSTDTQYF. CDR3 nucleotides: TGCAGCGCCCAGACAGGGGGCGGAAGCACAGATACGCAGTATTTT.

The gene calls are TRBV11-3 and TRBJ2-7; the match to TRBD2 covers 8 bases. J lost 0 bases, V lost 2 bases, and 6 bases had no gene match. This CDR3 has 16 amino acids. Germline CDR1 and CDR2: SGHNT and YENEEA. The CDR3 region has the DNA TGTGCCAGCAGCTTAATGGGGCTAGCGGGCTCCTACGAGCAGTACTTC. Its protein product is CASSLMGLAGSYEQYF.

The gene calls are TRBV30 and TRBJ2-3; D gene ambiguous. The V gene lost 3 bases and the J gene lost 5 bases, with 6 bases spanning the gap. The germline CDR1 and CDR2 sequences are GTSNPN and SVGIG (reference sequence). This CDR3 region has 11 residues. The CDR3 DNA reads TGTGCCTGGAGCCTACTAGATACGCAGTATTTT. Translated, it gives CAWSLLDTQYF.

The chain carries TRBV24-1 and TRBJ1-5, with D uncertain. CDR1 KGHDR and CDR2 SFDVKD come from the germline V gene. Trimming stripped 4 bases from V and 8 bases from J, with 8 bases between. There are 12 residues in the CDR3. The CDR3 region has the DNA TGTGCCACCAGTGACGCGACAAAGCCCCAGCATTTT. Its translation: CATSDATKPQHF.

This clone was detected only once. V gene TRBV4-1 combines with J gene TRBJ2-2; D call uncertain. V gave up 11 bases and J gave up 1 base, with 8 bases separating them. This CDR3 spans 12 amino acids. In germline, CDR1 is MGHRA, CDR2 YSYEKL. The CDR3 sequence is CASQVNTGELFF. CDR3 nucleotides: TGCGCCTCCCAGGTGAACACCGGGGAGCTGTTTTTT.